This note documents a single TCR beta chain sequence. The antigen remains unidentified. Quantitative 5'-RACE was performed with molecular barcodes, and it yielded the TCR beta libraries. TCRdb re-called the 5' RACE reads through MiXCR, storing one row per CDR3 protein. Seen here are roughly 240,000 distinct CDR3 sequences, around 32% observed once, and the top ten hold around 4.5%. This record comes from a study of CD8 T cells in ankylosing spondylitis. Whole-study findings and limits: Reportedly, significant enrichment of disease-linked clones occurred in matched ankylosing spondylitis synovial fluid. Past studies reported some motif variants in reactive arthritis synovial fluid and blood.

Germline values: CDR1 MRHNA, CDR2 SNTAGT. V was trimmed by 3 bases and J by 1 base, leaving 11 bases between them. The CDR3 totals 15 residues. Sequenced material: blood, either unsorted or a sorted T cell fraction (not recorded which). V usage is TRBV6-4 and J usage is TRBJ2-3, with D possibly being TRBD1 (6 bases). The sequence came from a male donor with ankylosing spondylitis or in good health (not recorded which). Here the CDR3 DNA reads TGTGCCAGCAGTGAAAACCCAGGGGGCACAGATACGCAGTATTTT. It encodes CASSENPGGTDTQYF.